This section outlines one TCR beta chain sequence together with its context. The source of the sample is a study of OX40 agonist ivuxolimab in advanced cancers. Method: immunoSEQ multiplex PCR; TCRdb's copy keeps in-frame clones and lacks some. Of around 91,000 clones in the sample, roughly 89% were seen once. Between the trimmed V and J ends, which lost 7 bases and 4 bases, there was a span of 14 bases. CDR1 and CDR2 (germline): MNHEY, SVGAGI. CDR3 length: 13 residues. The chain recombines TRBV6-5 with TRBJ2-7; D assignment may be TRBD1 or TRBD2 (5 bases each). Specimen: CD4+ or CD8+ T cells sorted from blood, collected in a trial of the OX40 agonist ivuxolimab. The source of this sequence is an adult with an advanced solid tumor such as melanoma, head and neck, liver or kidney cancer. The CDR3 loop reads CASNRDGGYEQYF. The CDR3 DNA follows: TGTGCCAGCAACCGGGACGGAGGATACGAGCAGTACTTC.